This T cell receptor beta chain was recovered during a study of vaccination and CD4 T cells after COVID-19. Treatment reported: 10-day PBMC culture with coronavirus spike peptide pools or control peptides (ViraFEST assay). This clonotype was picked up a small number of times. No antigen is known for it. Oncomine TCR Beta short-read sequencing was applied to DNA from cultured CD4+ T cells. TCRdb processed the PCR reads anew with MiXCR; each CDR3 protein has one entry. The sample lists approximately 23,000 distinct CDR3 sequences, 40% to 55% occurring once. The TCR was taken from a human donor who received a COVID-19 vaccine. Sample: CD4+ T cells from blood, cultured in vitro, taken before SARS-CoV-2 vaccination.

CDR3 sequence: CASSEGGTQQFF. DNA of the CDR3: TGTGCCAGCAGTGAAGGGGGGACTCAACAGTTCTTC. This sequence joins TRBV6-1 and TRBJ2-1; tentatively, D is TRBD2 (6 bases). The CDR3 is made up of 12 amino acids. V gave up 1 base and J gave up 13 bases, with 11 bases separating them. Germline V lookup: CDR1 MNHNS, CDR2 SASEGT.